The rows below give T cell receptor beta chains drawn from one sample of a study of shared clonotypes between healthy human individuals. Produced via immunoSEQ multiplex PCR; TCRdb's table is partial and in-frame only. The sample comprises roughly 220,000 clones, 50% to 80% of which are singletons, and over 8.5% rests with the top ten. Sequenced sample: memory CD4+ T cells sorted from blood. These receptor sequences come from a man aged 25-45 years in good health. Both conserved end residues are part of each CDR3. D genes are given only for firm matches. Size tells how often a clone was seen (once, few, many) or the class of an expanded clone, and some rows leave it out.

j_call clone_size d_call v_call cdr3_aa cdr3_nt
TRBJ2-5 - TRBD1 TRBV5-1 CASSQTGTGQETQYF TGCGCCAGCAGCCAAACCGGGACAGGGCAGGAGACCCAGTACTTC
TRBJ2-6 - - TRBV2 CASSEDSTYSGANVLTF TGTGCCAGCAGTGAGGACAGTACCTACTCTGGGGCCAACGTCCTGACTTTC
TRBJ2-3 many TRBD2 TRBV7-8 CASSGEGTSGRPQYF TGTGCCAGCAGCGGGGAAGGGACTAGCGGGAGGCCGCAGTATTTT
TRBJ1-1 - - TRBV5-1 CASSFGGRTEAFF TGCGCCAGCAGCTTCGGGGGGAGGACTGAAGCTTTCTTT
TRBJ1-2 - TRBD1 TRBV19 CASSADRDDYGYTF TGTGCCAGTAGTGCCGACAGGGACGACTATGGCTACACCTTC
TRBJ2-1 - TRBD2 TRBV5-5 CASSRLAGLDNEQFF TGTGCCAGCAGCCGACTAGCGGGACTGGACAATGAGCAGTTCTTC
TRBJ2-7 - - TRBV5-1 CASSYRDGPYEQYF TGCGCCAGCAGCTACCGGGACGGTCCCTACGAGCAGTACTTC
TRBJ2-3 - - TRBV11-2 CASRSGLPPHTDTQYF TGTGCCAGCAGGTCCGGACTCCCCCCACACACAGATACGCAGTATTTT
TRBJ2-3 once TRBD2 TRBV6-1 CASSEGLAPTDTQYF TGTGCCAGCAGTGAAGGACTAGCGCCCACAGATACGCAGTATTTT
TRBJ1-5 - - TRBV28 CASRFMGLPPQHF TGTGCCAGCAGATTCATGGGGCTCCCGCCCCAGCATTTT
TRBJ2-2 - TRBD2 TRBV13 CASSSRLAGVTGELFF TGTGCCAGCAGCTCAAGACTAGCGGGAGTCACCGGGGAGCTGTTTTTT
TRBJ2-1 - TRBD1 TRBV9 CASSAGQGNNEQFF TGTGCCAGCAGCGCGGGACAGGGAAACAATGAGCAGTTCTTC
TRBJ2-5 - TRBD2 TRBV7-2 CASSPRTSGSRGTQYF TGTGCCAGCAGCCCCCGGACTAGCGGGAGCCGCGGGACCCAGTACTTC